The clone carrying this TCR beta chain has just a few counts. The sample comes from a study of blood T cells in healthy people across ages. Germline loops: CDR1 SNHLY, CDR2 FYNNEI. V shed 5 bases and J 2 bases; nucleotides not matched to a gene: 0. The CDR3 extends over 13 amino acids. Primed by a sample-barcoded 5' primer and a J-beta primer mix, a second PCR proceeded for 7 to 11 cycles. Every cDNA was tagged by a template-switch adaptor with 12 random nucleotides. TCRdb reanalysed the 5' RACE reads using MiXCR and keeps one entry per CDR3 protein. The top ten clones hold 25% to 35% of a sample with about 680,000 distinct CDR3 sequences, about half of them seen once.

The specimen was blood. The receptor comes from a woman aged 55-70 years in good health. The chain is built from TRBV2 and TRBJ2-7, with 10 bases lining up with TRBD2. Here the CDR3 reads CASSTSGTYEQYF. In nucleotides, the CDR3 is TGTGCCAGCAGTACTAGCGGGACCTACGAGCAGTACTTC.